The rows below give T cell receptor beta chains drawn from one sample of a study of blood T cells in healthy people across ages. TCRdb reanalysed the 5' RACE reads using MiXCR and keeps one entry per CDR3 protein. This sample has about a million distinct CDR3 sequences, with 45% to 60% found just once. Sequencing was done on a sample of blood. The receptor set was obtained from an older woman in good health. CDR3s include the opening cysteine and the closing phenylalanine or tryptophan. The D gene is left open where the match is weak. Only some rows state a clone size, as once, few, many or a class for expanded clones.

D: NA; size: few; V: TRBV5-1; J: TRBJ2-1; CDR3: CASSPDGTPSGINEQFF; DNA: TGCGCCAGCAGCCCAGATGGGACCCCAAGCGGAATAAATGAGCAGTTCTTC
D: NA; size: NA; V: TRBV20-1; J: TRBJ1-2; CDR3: CSAHQYGYTF; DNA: TGCAGTGCTCACCAGTATGGCTACACCTTC
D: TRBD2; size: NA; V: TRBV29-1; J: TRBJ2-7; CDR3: CSVGRNSGRGYEQYF; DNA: TGCAGCGTTGGACGGAATAGCGGGAGGGGGTACGAGCAGTACTTC
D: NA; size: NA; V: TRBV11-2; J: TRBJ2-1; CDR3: CASSPRSTYNEQFF; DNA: TGTGCCAGCAGCCCAAGGTCCACCTACAATGAGCAGTTCTTC
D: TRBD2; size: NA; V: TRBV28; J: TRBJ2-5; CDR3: CASSLYPGAGETQYF; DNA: TGTGCCAGCAGTTTATATCCGGGAGCGGGGGAGACCCAGTACTTC
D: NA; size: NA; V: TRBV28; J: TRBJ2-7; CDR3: CASKGHAPTYEQYF; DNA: TGTGCCAGCAAGGGCCACGCCCCAACCTACGAGCAGTACTTC
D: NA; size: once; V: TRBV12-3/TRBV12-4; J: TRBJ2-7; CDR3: CASSPLGSRAAPSEQYF; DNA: TGTGCCAGCAGTCCCCTGGGGTCGAGAGCGGCACCGTCCGAGCAGTACTTC
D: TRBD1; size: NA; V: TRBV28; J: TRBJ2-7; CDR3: CASRPGQVSYEQYF; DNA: TGTGCCAGCAGGCCGGGACAGGTTTCCTACGAGCAGTACTTC
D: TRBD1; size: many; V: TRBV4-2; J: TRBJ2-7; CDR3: CASSQAAGGYEQYF; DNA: TGTGCCAGCAGCCAAGCGGCAGGGGGATACGAGCAGTACTTC
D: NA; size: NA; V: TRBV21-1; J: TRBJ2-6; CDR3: CASNKAGRKGAGANVLTF; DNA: TGTGCCAGCAACAAAGCGGGCAGAAAGGGGGCTGGGGCCAACGTCCTGACTTTC
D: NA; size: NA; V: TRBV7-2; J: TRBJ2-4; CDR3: CASSLAGSSYGQYF; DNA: TGTGCCAGCAGCTTAGCGGGGAGCTCCTACGGGCAGTACTTC
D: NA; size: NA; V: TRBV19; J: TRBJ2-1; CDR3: CASSIDPADYNEQFF; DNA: TGTGCCAGTAGTATAGATCCTGCAGACTACAATGAGCAGTTCTTC
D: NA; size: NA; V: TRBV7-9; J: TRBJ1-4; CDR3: CASSLGVSNEKLFF; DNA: TGTGCCAGCAGCTTGGGGGTATCTAATGAAAAACTGTTTTTT
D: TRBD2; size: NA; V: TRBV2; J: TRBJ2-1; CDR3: CASELASGSAYNEQFF; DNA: TGTGCCAGCGAGTTGGCTAGCGGGAGCGCTTACAATGAGCAGTTCTTC
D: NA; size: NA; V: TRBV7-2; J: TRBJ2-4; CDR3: CASSSQGTVAKNIQYF; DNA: TGTGCCAGCAGCTCACAGGGGACTGTCGCCAAAAACATTCAGTACTTC
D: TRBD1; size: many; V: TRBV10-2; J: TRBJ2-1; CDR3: CACYRDSYNEQFF; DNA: TGCGCCTGTTACCGGGACAGTTACAATGAGCAGTTCTTC
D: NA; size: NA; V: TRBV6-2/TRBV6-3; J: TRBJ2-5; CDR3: CASSPFGLYNEQYF; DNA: TGTGCCAGCAGTCCCTTTGGGCTATACAATGAGCAGTACTTC
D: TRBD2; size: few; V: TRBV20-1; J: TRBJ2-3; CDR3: CSASGAGGGNTQYF; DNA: TGCAGTGCTAGTGGGGCGGGAGGAGGTAATACGCAGTATTTT
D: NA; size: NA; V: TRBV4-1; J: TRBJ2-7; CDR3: CASSQEARPVSYEQYF; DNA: TGCGCCAGCAGCCAAGAGGCCCGGCCGGTCTCCTACGAGCAGTACTTC
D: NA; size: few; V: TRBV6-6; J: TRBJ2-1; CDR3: CASSYSEDEQFF; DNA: TGTGCCAGCAGTTATTCAGAGGATGAGCAGTTCTTC
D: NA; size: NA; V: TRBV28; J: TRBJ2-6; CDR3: CASRSPPGANVLTF; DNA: TGTGCCAGCAGATCCCCCCCTGGGGCCAACGTCCTGACTTTC
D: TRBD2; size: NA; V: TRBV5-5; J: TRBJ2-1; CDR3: CASSTYGLAGVGEQFF; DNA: TGTGCCAGCAGCACATACGGGCTAGCGGGAGTGGGTGAGCAGTTCTTC
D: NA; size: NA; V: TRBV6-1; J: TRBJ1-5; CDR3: CASRRGGNQPQHF; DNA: TGTGCCAGCAGGAGAGGGGGGAATCAGCCCCAGCATTTT